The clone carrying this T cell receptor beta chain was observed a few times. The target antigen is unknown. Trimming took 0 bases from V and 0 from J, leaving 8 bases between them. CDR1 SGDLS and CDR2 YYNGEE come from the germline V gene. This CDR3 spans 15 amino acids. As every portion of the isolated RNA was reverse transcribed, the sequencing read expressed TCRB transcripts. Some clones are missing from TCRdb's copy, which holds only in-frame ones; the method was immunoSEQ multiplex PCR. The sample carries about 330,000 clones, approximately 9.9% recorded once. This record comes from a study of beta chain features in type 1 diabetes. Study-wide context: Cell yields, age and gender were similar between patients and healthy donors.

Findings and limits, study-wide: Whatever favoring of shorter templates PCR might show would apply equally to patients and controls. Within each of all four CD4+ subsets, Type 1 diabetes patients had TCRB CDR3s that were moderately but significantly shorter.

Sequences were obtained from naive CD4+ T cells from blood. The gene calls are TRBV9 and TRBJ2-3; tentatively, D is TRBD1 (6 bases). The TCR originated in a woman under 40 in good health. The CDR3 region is CASSVEGVSTDTQYF. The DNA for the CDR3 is TGTGCCAGCAGCGTAGAGGGGGTGAGCACAGATACGCAGTATTTT.